This T cell receptor beta chain was identified in a study of shared clonotypes between healthy human individuals. Turning to the study itself: Per-donor plates numbered three CD4 naive, three CD4 memory, two CD8 naive and one CD8 memory.

Some clones are missing from TCRdb's copy, which holds only in-frame ones; the method was immunoSEQ multiplex PCR. This sample has about 800,000 clones, with just over 95% found just once. Comments on this clone: The target antigen is unknown.

Naive CD8 cells lacked CD45RO and underwent positive selection for CCR7, leaving out terminally differentiated effector memory CD45RA+ cells. Broader study findings: Around 4.9% of naive CD4 clonotypes were shared across a few donors.

Germline V gene lookup returns CDR1 MGHRA and CDR2 YSYEKL. Trimming cost V 2 bases and J 6 bases, with 13 bases left between them. This CDR3 comprises 14 residues. This chain links TRBV4-1 with TRBJ1-1; D perhaps matches TRBD1 (5 bases). This TCR derives from a young man in good health. Specimen: naive CD8+ T cells sorted from blood. DNA of the CDR3: TGCGCCAGCAGCCAAAGCCTGACAGTTGCTGAAGCTTTCTTT. Translated, it gives CASSQSLTVAEAFF.